The present T cell receptor (beta chain) was sequenced within a study of blood T cell repertoires in COVID-19. Study information: Acute and convalescent COVID-19 samples came from the United States, Italy and Spain.

Germline CDR1 ENHRY, CDR2 SYGVKD. Trimming took 2 bases from V and 1 from J; bases not matched to a gene: 5. This CDR3 is built from 16 residues. The table came from immunoSEQ multiplex PCR; TCRdb's copy has only in-frame clones and leaves some out. Of about 140,000 clones listed, 85% to 90% were seen once; the top ten hold roughly 4%. This sequence joins TRBV10-3 and TRBJ2-1; 7 bases agree with TRBD1. Sequencing input: peripheral blood. The source of this sequence is a woman in her 40s with acute or convalescent COVID-19. As DNA, the CDR3 is TGTGCCATCAGTGAGAGAGCAGGGGGATCCTACAATGAGCAGTTCTTC. It encodes CAISERAGGSYNEQFF.